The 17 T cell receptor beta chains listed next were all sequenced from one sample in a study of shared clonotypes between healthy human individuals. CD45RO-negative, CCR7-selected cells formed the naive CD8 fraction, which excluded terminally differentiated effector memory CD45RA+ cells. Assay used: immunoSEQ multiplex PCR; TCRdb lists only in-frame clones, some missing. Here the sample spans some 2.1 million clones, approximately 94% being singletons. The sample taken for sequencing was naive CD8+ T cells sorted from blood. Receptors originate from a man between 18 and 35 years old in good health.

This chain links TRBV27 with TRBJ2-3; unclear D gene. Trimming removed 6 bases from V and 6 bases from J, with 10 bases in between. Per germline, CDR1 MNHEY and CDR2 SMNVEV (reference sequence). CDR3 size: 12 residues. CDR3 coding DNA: TGTGCCAGCAGGTCATACCAGGATACGCAGTATTTT. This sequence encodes CASRSYQDTQYF.

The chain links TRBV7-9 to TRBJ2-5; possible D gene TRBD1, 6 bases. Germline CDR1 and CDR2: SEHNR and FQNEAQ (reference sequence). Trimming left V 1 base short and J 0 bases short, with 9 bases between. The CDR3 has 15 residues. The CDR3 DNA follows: TGTGCCAGCAGCTTAGGGGACATTGACCAAGAGACCCAGTACTTC. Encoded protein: CASSLGDIDQETQYF.

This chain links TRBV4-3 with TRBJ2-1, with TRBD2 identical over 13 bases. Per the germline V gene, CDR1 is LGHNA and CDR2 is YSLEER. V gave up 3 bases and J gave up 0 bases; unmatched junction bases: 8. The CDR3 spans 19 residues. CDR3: CASSHGLAGDEDSYNEQFF. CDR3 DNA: TGCGCCAGCAGCCACGGACTAGCGGGAGACGAAGACTCCTACAATGAGCAGTTCTTC.

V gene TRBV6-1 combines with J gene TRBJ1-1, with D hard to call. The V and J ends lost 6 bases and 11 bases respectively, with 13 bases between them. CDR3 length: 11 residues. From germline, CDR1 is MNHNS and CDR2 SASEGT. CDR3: CASRKVAEAFF. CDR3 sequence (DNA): TGTGCCAGCAGAAAGGTAGCCGAGGCTTTCTTT.

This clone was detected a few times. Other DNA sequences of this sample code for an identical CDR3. CDR3 coding DNA: TGTGCCAGTACTCAGGGAAACACTGAAGCTTTCTTT. Residues: CASTQGNTEAFF. The V and J genes are TRBV19 and TRBJ1-1; maybe TRBD1 (5 bases). V lost 7 bases and J lost 2, with 8 bases in between. This CDR3 comprises 12 residues. Germline V gene lookup returns CDR1 LNHDA and CDR2 SQIVND (reference sequence).

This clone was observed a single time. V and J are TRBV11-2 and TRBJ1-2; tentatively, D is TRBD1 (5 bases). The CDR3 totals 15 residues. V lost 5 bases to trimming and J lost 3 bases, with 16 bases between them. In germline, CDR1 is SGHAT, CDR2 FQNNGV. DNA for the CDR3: TGTGCCAGCAGCCCCGGGGCAACCCGAGACTATGGCTACACCTTC. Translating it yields CASSPGATRDYGYTF.

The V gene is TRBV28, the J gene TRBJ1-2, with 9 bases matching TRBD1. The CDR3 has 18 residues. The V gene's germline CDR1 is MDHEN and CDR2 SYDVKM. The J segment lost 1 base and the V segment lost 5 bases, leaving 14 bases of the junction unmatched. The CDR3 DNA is TGTGCCAGCAGTCTACCCCCCCAACAGGGGGCGAATAACTATGGCTACACCTTC. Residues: CASSLPPQQGANNYGYTF.

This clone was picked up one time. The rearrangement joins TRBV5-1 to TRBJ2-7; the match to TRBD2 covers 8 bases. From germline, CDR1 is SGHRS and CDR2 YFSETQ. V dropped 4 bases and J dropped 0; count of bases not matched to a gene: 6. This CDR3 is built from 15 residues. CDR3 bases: TGCGCCAGCAGCCCGGCGGGGGGAAGCTCCTACGAGCAGTACTTC. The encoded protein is CASSPAGGSSYEQYF.

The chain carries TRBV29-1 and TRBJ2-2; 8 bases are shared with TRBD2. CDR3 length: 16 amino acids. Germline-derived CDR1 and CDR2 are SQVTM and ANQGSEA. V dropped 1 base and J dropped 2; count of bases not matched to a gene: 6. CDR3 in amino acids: CSVEGLTSDNTGELFF. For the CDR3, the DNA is TGCAGCGTTGAAGGCCTGACTAGCGATAACACCGGGGAGCTGTTTTTT.

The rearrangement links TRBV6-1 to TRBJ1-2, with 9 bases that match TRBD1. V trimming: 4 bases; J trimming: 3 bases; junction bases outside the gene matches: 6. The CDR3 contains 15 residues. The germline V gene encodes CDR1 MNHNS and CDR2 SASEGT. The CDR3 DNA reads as TGTGCCAGCAGTGCACAGGGGGCGCCTTACTATGGCTACACCTTC. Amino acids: CASSAQGAPYYGYTF.

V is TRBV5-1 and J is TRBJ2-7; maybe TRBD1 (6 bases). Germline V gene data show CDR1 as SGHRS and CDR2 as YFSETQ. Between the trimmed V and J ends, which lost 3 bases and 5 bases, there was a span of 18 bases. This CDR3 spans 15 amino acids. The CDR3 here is CASSSAAPGADEQYF. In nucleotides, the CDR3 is TGCGCCAGCAGCTCGGCTGCCCCAGGGGCGGACGAGCAGTACTTC. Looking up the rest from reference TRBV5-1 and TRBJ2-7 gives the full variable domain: KAGVTQTPRYLIKTRGQQVTLSCSPISGHRSVSWYQQTPGQGLQFLFEYFSETQRNKGNFPGRFSGRQFSNSRSEMNVSTLELGDSALYLCASSSAAPGADEQYFGPGTRLTVT.

The CDR3 is CASSPLGGNTEAFF. The CDR3 DNA reads as TGTGCCAGCAGTCCCCTAGGGGGGAACACTGAAGCTTTCTTT. The V gene is TRBV2, the J gene TRBJ1-1; weak D call: TRBD1 (6 bases). The CDR3 covers 14 residues. The ends were cut back, 5 bases at V and 1 base at J, with 11 bases in the middle. CDR1 is SNHLY and CDR2 is FYNNEI in the germline V gene. Full variable domain (outside the CDR3, taken from reference TRBV2 and TRBJ1-1): EPEVTQTPSHQVTQMGQEVILRCVPISNHLYFYWYRQILGQKVEFLVSFYNNEISEKSEIFDDQFSVERPDGSNFTLKIRSTKLEDSAMYFCASSPLGGNTEAFFGQGTRLTVV.

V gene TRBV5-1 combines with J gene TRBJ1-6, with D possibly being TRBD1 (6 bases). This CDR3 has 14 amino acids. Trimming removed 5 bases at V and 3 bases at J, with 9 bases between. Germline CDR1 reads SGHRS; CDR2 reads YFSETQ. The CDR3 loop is CASRLDSYNSPLHF. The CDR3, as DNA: TGCGCCAGCAGACTGGACAGCTATAATTCACCCCTCCACTTT.

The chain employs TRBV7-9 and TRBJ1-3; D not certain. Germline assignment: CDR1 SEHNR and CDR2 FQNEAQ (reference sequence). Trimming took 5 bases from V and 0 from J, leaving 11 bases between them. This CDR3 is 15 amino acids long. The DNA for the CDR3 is TGTGCCAGCAGCCCGAAGACCATCTCTGGAAACACCATATATTTT. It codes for CASSPKTISGNTIYF.

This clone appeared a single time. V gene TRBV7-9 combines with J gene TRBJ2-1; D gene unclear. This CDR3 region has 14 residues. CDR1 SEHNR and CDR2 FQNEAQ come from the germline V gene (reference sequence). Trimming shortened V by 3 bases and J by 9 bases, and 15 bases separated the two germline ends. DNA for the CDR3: TGTGCCAGCAGCTTGCCAAACCCGAGAAGTGAGCAGTTCTTC. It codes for CASSLPNPRSEQFF.

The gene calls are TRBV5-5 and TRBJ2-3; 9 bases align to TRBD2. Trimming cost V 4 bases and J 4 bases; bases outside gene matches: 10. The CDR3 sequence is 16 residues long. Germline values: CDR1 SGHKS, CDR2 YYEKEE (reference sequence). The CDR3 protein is CASSDAPGLAADTQYF. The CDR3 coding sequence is TGTGCCAGCAGCGATGCTCCGGGACTAGCAGCAGATACGCAGTATTTT.

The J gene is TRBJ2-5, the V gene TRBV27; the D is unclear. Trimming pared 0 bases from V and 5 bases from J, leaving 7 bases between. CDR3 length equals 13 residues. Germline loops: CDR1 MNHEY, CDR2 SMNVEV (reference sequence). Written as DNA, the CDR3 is TGTGCCAGCAGTTTATCCAGGTTGGAGACCCAGTACTTC. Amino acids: CASSLSRLETQYF.